Included here is one TCR beta chain sequence, with context. Its specificity is not known. The sample has other DNA sequences that encode this CDR3 too. The germline V gene has CDR1 KGHSH and CDR2 LQKENI. The CDR3 spans 14 residues. Trimming took 0 bases from V and 4 from J, leaving 6 bases between them. The entry originates in a study of shared clonotypes between healthy human individuals. Whole-study results and caveats: Of the naive CD4 clonotypes, around 4.8% were shared across a handful of donors. Compared with memory subsets, naive subsets generally had larger estimated richness. Non-shared clonotypes displayed generation probabilities falling below those of clonotypes present in all four donors.

The DNA input per sorted-subset replicate PCR was 200 to 250 ng, corresponding to around 28,000 T cell genomes. Assay used: immunoSEQ multiplex PCR; TCRdb lists only in-frame clones, some missing. The repertoire holds over a million clones, with 70% to 80% as singletons. V usage is TRBV18 and J usage is TRBJ2-2; D is unclear. The receptor was derived from a man between 18 and 29 years old in good health. Specimen: memory CD4+ T cells sorted from blood. Subset reported: CD45RA-negative fraction. CDR3 region: CASSPPMGTGELFF. In DNA form, the CDR3 reads TGTGCCAGCTCACCACCTATGGGCACCGGGGAGCTGTTTTTT.